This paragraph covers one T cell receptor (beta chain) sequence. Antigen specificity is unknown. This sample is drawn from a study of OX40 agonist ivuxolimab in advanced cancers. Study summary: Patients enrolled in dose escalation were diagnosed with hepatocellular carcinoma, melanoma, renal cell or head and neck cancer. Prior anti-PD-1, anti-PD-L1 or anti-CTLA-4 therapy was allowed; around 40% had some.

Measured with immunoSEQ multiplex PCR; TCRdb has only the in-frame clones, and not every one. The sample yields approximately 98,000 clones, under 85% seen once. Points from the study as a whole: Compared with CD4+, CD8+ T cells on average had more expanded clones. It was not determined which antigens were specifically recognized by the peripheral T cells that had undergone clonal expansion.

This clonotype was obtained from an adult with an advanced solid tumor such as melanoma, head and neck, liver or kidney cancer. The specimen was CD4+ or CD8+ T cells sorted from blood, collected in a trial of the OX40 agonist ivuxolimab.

CDR3 coding DNA: TGTGCCAGCAGCGTAAAGGGTAGCACAGATACGCAGTATTTT. Its translation: CASSVKGSTDTQYF. This chain joins TRBV9 and TRBJ2-3, with D hard to call. CDR3 length: 14 amino acids. The germline V gene has CDR1 SGDLS and CDR2 YYNGEE. V lost 1 base, J lost 0 bases, and 6 bases lay in between. Combining the CDR3 with reference TRBV9 and TRBJ2-3 gives the whole variable domain DSGVTQTPKHLITATGQRVTLRCSPRSGDLSVYWYQQSLDQGLQFLIQYYNGEERAKGNILERFSAQQFPDLHSELNLSSLELGDSALYFCASSVKGSTDTQYFGPGTRLTVL.